This is a list of T cell receptor beta chains from one sample in a study of CD8 T cells in ankylosing spondylitis. MiXCR, run by TCRdb on the 5' RACE reads, gives a single entry per CDR3 protein. The sample lists 470,000 or so distinct CDR3 sequences; more than 25% were seen once. The specimen sequenced was blood, either unsorted or a sorted T cell fraction (not recorded which). Receptors originate from a male donor with ankylosing spondylitis. CDR3s include the opening cysteine and the closing phenylalanine or tryptophan.

j_call v_call cdr3_aa
TRBJ1-3 TRBV29-1 CSVSSGNTIYF
TRBJ2-1 TRBV12-3/TRBV12-4 CASSHRDFLNEQFF
TRBJ1-2 TRBV10-2 CASSGQGFGGYTF
TRBJ1-3 TRBV30 CAWSEDRIFSGNTIYF
TRBJ2-1 TRBV10-3 CAITGRGNEQFF
TRBJ2-1 TRBV5-5 CASSLVSASSYNEQFF
TRBJ1-4 TRBV7-6 CASSLGGQGGEKLFF
TRBJ2-2 TRBV27 CASKGRGYTGELFF
TRBJ2-1 TRBV12-3/TRBV12-4 CASSLSGGSRGNEQFF
TRBJ1-2 TRBV5-1 CASSLGQGIGGYTF
TRBJ2-3 TRBV20-1 CSARGPGSGVGTDTQYF
TRBJ1-1 TRBV20-1 CSAVPGVNTEAFF
TRBJ1-5 TRBV20-1 CSARDVHRGPQHF
TRBJ1-4 TRBV5-4 CASSFGQGRNEKLFF
TRBJ2-1 TRBV3-1 CASSPRSGSGYNEQFF
TRBJ2-7 TRBV5-5 CASSLVLVGTGVSYEQYF
TRBJ1-3 TRBV7-9 CASRRAGNTIYF
TRBJ1-1 TRBV29-1 CSVRVNTDTEAFF
TRBJ2-2 TRBV12-3/TRBV12-4 CASSLFRGTGELFF
TRBJ1-1 TRBV3-1 CASSHTQDPEAFF
TRBJ2-2 TRBV6-5 CASSLYPTGPNTGELFF
TRBJ1-1 TRBV11-2 CASSLAEPNTEAFF
TRBJ2-1 TRBV5-1 CASRGGTGGSYNEQFF
TRBJ1-2 TRBV7-8 CASSARGWQGGYTF
TRBJ2-7 TRBV6-6 CAIGGGSYEQYF
TRBJ2-7 TRBV5-1 CASSPRTSDTYEQYF
TRBJ2-1 TRBV10-3 CAISRVAGLNEQFF
TRBJ2-1 TRBV7-2 CASSLRAAAYNEQFF
TRBJ2-1 TRBV29-1 CSVVPGGNGEQFF
TRBJ2-2 TRBV5-6 CASSLRVNGELFF
TRBJ2-2 TRBV5-6 CASWGTSHAGELFF
TRBJ2-2 TRBV12-3/TRBV12-4 CASSFGGVAGELFF
TRBJ2-7 TRBV7-9 CASSFWGRNSYEQYF
TRBJ2-1 TRBV18 CASSPPNSYNEQFF
TRBJ2-2 TRBV11-3 CASSPAGGGITGELFF
TRBJ2-5 TRBV23-1 CASSQMDRAHQETQYF
TRBJ2-5 TRBV5-1 CASSLFITGRQETQYF
TRBJ2-1 TRBV11-1 CASSLRGASRINEQFF
TRBJ1-1 TRBV20-1 CSARPETGATEAFF
TRBJ2-3 TRBV20-1 CSASPGTSGSTQYF
TRBJ2-1 TRBV7-2 CASSLIHLLDEQFF
TRBJ1-1 TRBV6-1 CASNLDPNTEAFF
TRBJ2-3 TRBV5-4 CARKGQGSTDTQYF
TRBJ2-1 TRBV21-1 CASMTGLAGGPSYNEQFF
TRBJ2-3 TRBV20-1 CSARDPYTDTQYF
TRBJ1-2 TRBV20-1 CSAPIDRGYTF